Each of the 30 T cell receptor beta chains below was sequenced from the same sample in a study of siplizumab effects on memory and regulatory T cells (dated by TCRdb to about 2019). Receptors were amplified or captured by the immunoSEQ multiplex PCR assay. TCRdb took over this immuneACCESS table, retaining in-frame rearrangements with V and J assigned. Such tables are incomplete; in checked studies, under half of the missing clones stem from an unresolved V gene, and the remainder is unexplained. The sample data list 90,000 to 120,000 clones, and more than 90% of these were observed just once. Roughly 2.6% of the sample rests with the top ten. The specimen sequenced was CD4+ T cells sorted from blood. The origin of the receptors is a human donor in good health. Some clones in this sample may be carry-over from other donors' samples.

The chain is built from TRBV13 and TRBJ1-4; a weak D match, TRBD1 (6 bases). The ends were cut back, 5 bases at V and 2 bases at J, with 18 bases in the middle. This CDR3 region has 17 residues. Germline loops: CDR1 PRHDT, CDR2 FYEKMQ (reference sequence). The CDR3 loop is CASSRQFPTGTNEKLFF. CDR3 DNA: TGTGCCAGCAGCCGCCAATTTCCAACAGGGACTAATGAAAAACTGTTTTTT.

The chain joins TRBV11-2 to TRBJ2-2; 9 bases fit TRBD2. Losses at the gene ends were 4 bases for V and 1 base for J; bases not matched to a gene: 7. Germline CDR1 SGHAT, CDR2 FQNNGV. The CDR3 loop spans 17 amino acids. The CDR3 loop is CASSSYRLAENTGELFF. In DNA, the CDR3 is TGTGCCAGCAGCTCTTACAGACTAGCGGAGAACACCGGGGAGCTGTTTTTT.

About this clone itself: One end of the junction fails to match germline, which may point to a read error. This chain uses TRBV6-6 with TRBJ2-5; no definite D call. Germline V gene data show CDR1 as MNHNY and CDR2 as SVGAGI (reference sequence). The CDR3 loop spans 14 amino acids. DNA for the CDR3: TGTGCCAGCAGTTACTCGGGTGAGAGAGAGGCCCAGTACTTC. Translation: CASSYSGEREAQYF.

The J gene is TRBJ2-2, the V gene TRBV11-3, with 7 bases that match TRBD1. The CDR3 sequence is 15 residues long. V shed 5 bases and J 7 bases; nucleotides not matched to a gene: 10. The germline CDR1 and CDR2 sequences are SGHNT and YENEEA. The CDR3 nucleotides read TGTGCCAGCAGCCTGAGGGGGCGCAAAAGCGGGGAGCTGTTTTTT. This codes for CASSLRGRKSGELFF. Based on the CDR3 plus reference TRBV11-3 and TRBJ2-2, the full variable domain is EAGVVQSPRYKIIEKKQPVAFWCNPISGHNTLYWYLQNLGQGPELLIRYENEEAVDDSQLPKDRFSAERLKGVDSTLKIQPAELGDSAVYLCASSLRGRKSGELFFGEGSRLTVL.

The gene calls are TRBV9 and TRBJ1-5; possibly TRBD1 for D (6 bases). This CDR3 is 15 amino acids long. The V end was cut by 3 bases, the J end by 7 bases, with 17 bases between. Germline V gives CDR1 SGDLS, CDR2 YYNGEE. CDR3 in amino acids: CASSAQGGVGQPQHF. Written as DNA, the CDR3 is TGTGCCAGCAGCGCCCAAGGGGGGGTAGGCCAGCCCCAGCATTTT.

The chain recombines TRBV5-6 with TRBJ2-6; no clear D gene. Trimming removed 5 bases from V and 1 base from J, with 13 bases in between. This CDR3 has 16 amino acids. CDR1 is SGHDT, CDR2 YYEEEE, per germline. The CDR3 DNA follows: TGTGCCAGCAGTTTCCTACGGTTATCTGGGGCCAACGTCCTGACTTTC. It codes for CASSFLRLSGANVLTF.

The chain joins TRBV18 to TRBJ2-7; D might be TRBD1 (5 bases). Germline lookup yields CDR1 KGHSH and CDR2 LQKENI. The CDR3 sequence is 14 residues long. V gave up 3 bases and J gave up 7 bases, with 16 bases separating them. The CDR3 DNA sequence: TGTGCCAGCTCACCTCGACACGACAGCCGAGAGCAGTACTTC. It specifies CASSPRHDSREQYF.

The chain couples TRBV9 to TRBJ2-2; 7 nucleotides match TRBD2. V dropped 0 bases and J dropped 7; count of bases not matched to a gene: 6. Germline V CDR1 and CDR2: SGDLS, YYNGEE. The CDR3 has 15 residues. CDR3 region: CASSVAGGSNGELFF. For the CDR3, the DNA is TGTGCCAGCAGCGTAGCGGGCGGGAGTAACGGGGAGCTGTTTTTT.

V usage is TRBV5-4 and J usage is TRBJ2-7; 7 bases align to TRBD1. Germline CDR1 SGHNT, CDR2 YYREEE (reference sequence). V shed 0 bases, J shed 3 bases, and the junction held 3 bases outside the gene matches. The CDR3 has 14 residues. The CDR3 DNA follows: TGTGCCAGCAGCTTGGACAGGGGTCTCTACGAGCAGTACTTC. Its protein product is CASSLDRGLYEQYF.

The rearrangement joins TRBV7-2 to TRBJ1-2; D gene unclear. The germline V and J ends were trimmed by 2 bases and 3 bases, with 16 bases remaining between them. This CDR3 has 16 residues. Germline V gene data show CDR1 as SGHTA and CDR2 as FQGNSA. CDR3 sequence (DNA): TGTGCCAGCAGCTTATTCGGTTTTTCCGGATACTATGGCTACACCTTC. Its translation: CASSLFGFSGYYGYTF.

The gene calls are TRBV6-6 and TRBJ2-7; D is perhaps TRBD1 (5 bases). CDR3 length equals 15 residues. Between the trimmed V and J ends, which lost 5 bases and 4 bases, there was a span of 18 bases. The V gene's germline CDR1 is MNHNY and CDR2 SVGAGI (reference sequence). As DNA, the CDR3 is TGTGCCAGCAGTCACCCAGGGAAGTCTACTTACGAGCAGTACTTC. Translating it yields CASSHPGKSTYEQYF.

The genes are TRBV2 and TRBJ1-1, with D possibly matching TRBD1 (6 bases). The V end was cut by 4 bases, the J end by 4 bases, with 10 bases between. The germline gives CDR1 SNHLY, CDR2 FYNNEI. The CDR3 covers 13 residues. The CDR3 DNA reads as TGTGCCAGCAGTGGGACAGAGAGCACTGAAGCTTTCTTT. Its translation is CASSGTESTEAFF.

This clone was seen only once. The V and J genes are TRBV28 and TRBJ1-4; no reliable D call. With 8 bases removed from V and 7 bases from J, the gap between germline ends came to 14 bases. The CDR3 is made up of 13 amino acids. Germline V gene data show CDR1 as MDHEN and CDR2 as SYDVKM. This CDR3 reads CASLREAGEKLFF. DNA for the CDR3: TGTGCCAGCCTACGAGAGGCGGGTGAAAAACTGTTTTTT.

The V gene is TRBV10-3, the J gene TRBJ2-2; D is unresolved. This CDR3 has 11 residues. Trimming left V 10 bases short and J 8 bases short, with 11 bases between. Germline V CDR1 and CDR2: ENHRY, SYGVKD. The CDR3 loop reads CATLNGGELFF. CDR3 DNA: TGTGCCACCCTAAACGGGGGGGAGCTGTTTTTT.

This clone was seen a single time. This chain joins TRBV29-1 and TRBJ2-2; no reliable D call. V dropped 4 bases and J dropped 4 bases, with 13 bases sitting between them. This CDR3 is 14 amino acids long. The germline V gene has CDR1 SQVTM and CDR2 ANQGSEA. The CDR3, as DNA: TGCAGCGTTGGGGAAGGGCCGGCCACCGGGGAGCTGTTTTTT. This codes for CSVGEGPATGELFF.

This chain links TRBV6-4 with TRBJ2-5; D tentatively fits TRBD1 or TRBD2 (5 bases each). The V end was cut by 6 bases, the J end by 5 bases, with 10 bases between. In germline, CDR1 is MRHNA, CDR2 SNTAGT. This CDR3 spans 12 amino acids. The CDR3 region has the DNA TGTGCCAGCAGCGGGGCCGGGGAGACCCAGTACTTC. This sequence encodes CASSGAGETQYF.

This clone came up a few times. The junction departs from germline at one end; a sequencing error may be responsible. The chain recombines TRBV7-7 with TRBJ2-7; D possibly corresponds to TRBD1 (6 bases). CDR1 and CDR2 from the germline V gene are SSHAT and FNYEAQ (reference sequence). This CDR3 has 13 residues. The CDR3 protein is CASSSTGSYEQYF. The CDR3 DNA is TGTGCTAGCAGCTCGACAGGCTCCTACGAGCAGTACTTC.

This chain connects TRBV5-1 to TRBJ1-1, with 8 bases aligning to TRBD1. This CDR3 has 14 residues. Losses at the gene ends were 4 bases for V and 7 bases for J; bases not matched to a gene: 9. Germline V gene lookup returns CDR1 SGHRS and CDR2 YFSETQ. The CDR3 region has the DNA TGCGCCAGCAGCCATGGACAGGGCGGGAATGAAGCTTTCTTT. Its protein is CASSHGQGGNEAFF.

The chain has TRBV5-1 and TRBJ2-7; 7 bases are a match to TRBD2. The ends lost 0 bases at V and 2 bases at J; junction bases unmatched: 2. The CDR3 runs 14 residues. Germline values: CDR1 SGHRS, CDR2 YFSETQ. The CDR3 loop is CASSLAGRAYEQYF. CDR3 bases: TGCGCCAGCAGCTTGGCTGGGAGGGCCTACGAGCAGTACTTC.

The rearrangement links TRBV11-2 to TRBJ2-3; a possible D gene is TRBD1 (5 bases). The CDR3 contains 15 residues. Per the germline V gene, CDR1 is SGHAT and CDR2 is FQNNGV. Trimming took off 7 bases at V and 2 bases at J, with 16 bases between the two ends. The CDR3 loop is CASTLGRRITDTQYF. The CDR3 DNA reads TGTGCCAGCACCCTGGGGCGCCGCATCACAGATACGCAGTATTTT.

This clone was seen a single time. This rearrangement joins TRBV10-3 to TRBJ2-2; 9 bases are shared with TRBD2. The V gene's germline CDR1 is ENHRY and CDR2 SYGVKD. The CDR3 length is 17 residues. V lost 2 bases and J lost 0; bases outside the gene matches: 4. CDR3 loop: CAISEQGLAANTGELFF. DNA of the CDR3: TGTGCCATCAGTGAGCAGGGACTAGCAGCGAACACCGGGGAGCTGTTTTTT.

CDR3 in DNA: TGTGCCATCAGTGATGGCGGTGCGGGCACAGATACGCAGTATTTT. Its protein product is CAISDGGAGTDTQYF. This rearrangement joins TRBV10-3 to TRBJ2-3; no reliable D call. This CDR3 spans 15 amino acids. Trimming shortened V by 3 bases and J by 1 base, and 11 bases separated the two germline ends. Germline V gene sequence: CDR1 ENHRY, CDR2 SYGVKD.

The chain employs TRBV30 and TRBJ2-7, with D hard to call. The CDR3 runs to 14 residues. The ends were cut back, 0 bases at V and 0 bases at J, with 9 bases in the middle. From germline, CDR1 is GTSNPN and CDR2 SVGIG (reference sequence). The CDR3 coding sequence is TGTGCCTGGAGTGTACAATACAGCTCCTACGAGCAGTACTTC. It encodes CAWSVQYSSYEQYF.

This chain links TRBV28 with TRBJ1-5; D might be TRBD1 (5 bases). Trimming took 7 bases from V and 5 from J, leaving 18 bases between them. This CDR3 has 15 amino acids. The germline CDR1 and CDR2 sequences are MDHEN and SYDVKM. The CDR3 region has the DNA TGTGCCAGCACCCCGATCAGCAGGGCATATCAGCCCCAGCATTTT. It codes for CASTPISRAYQPQHF.

V usage is TRBV5-1 and J usage is TRBJ1-4, with 7 bases that match TRBD1. The V segment lost 0 bases and the J segment 6 bases; nucleotides outside the gene matches: 2. The CDR3 totals 14 residues. CDR1 and CDR2 (germline): SGHRS, YFSETQ. The CDR3 nucleotides read TGCGCCAGCAGCTTGGTAGGGGGCGATGAAAAACTGTTTTTT. Encoded protein: CASSLVGGDEKLFF.

The V gene is TRBV28, the J gene TRBJ2-1, with 7 positions matching TRBD1. The germline V gene has CDR1 MDHEN and CDR2 SYDVKM. The CDR3 is 17 residues long. Trimming removed 7 bases from V and 1 base from J; junction bases left unmatched: 13. This chain's CDR3 is CASNLSPKTGSYNEQFF. CDR3 bases: TGTGCCAGCAATCTATCACCTAAGACAGGGTCCTACAATGAGCAGTTCTTC. Using reference TRBV28 and TRBJ2-1 for the parts outside the CDR3, the full variable domain is DVKVTQSSRYLVKRTGEKVFLECVQDMDHENMFWYRQDPGLGLRLIYFSYDVKMKEKGDIPEGYSVSREKKERFSLILESASTNQTSMYLCASNLSPKTGSYNEQFFGPGTRLTVL.

The CDR3 here is CASSIAAGNAYKPQHF. The DNA for the CDR3 is TGTGCCAGTAGTATCGCCGCAGGCAATGCATATAAGCCCCAGCATTTT. The chain employs TRBV19 and TRBJ1-5; no reliable D call. Germline CDR1 and CDR2: LNHDA and SQIVND (reference sequence). Trimming removed 3 bases from V and 8 bases from J, with 20 bases in between. The CDR3 consists of 16 residues.

The chain is built from TRBV6-6 and TRBJ1-5; D is uncertain. Germline values: CDR1 MNHNY, CDR2 SVGAGI (reference sequence). The germline V and J ends were trimmed by 5 bases and 7 bases, with 12 bases remaining between them. The CDR3 extends over 13 amino acids. The CDR3 DNA follows: TGTGCCAGCAGTCCCTATGGTGGCCAGCCCCAGCATTTT. Its translation is CASSPYGGQPQHF.

The gene calls are TRBV29-1 and TRBJ1-2, with 8 bases fitting TRBD1. Germline loops: CDR1 SQVTM, CDR2 ANQGSEA. This CDR3 comprises 15 residues. The trim removed 5 bases at V and 8 bases at J, leaving 16 bases unmatched. The CDR3 is CSVRPGPDRGGGYTF. CDR3 sequence (DNA): TGCAGCGTTAGGCCTGGACCAGACAGGGGAGGCGGCTACACCTTC. Full variable domain (rest looked up from reference TRBV29-1 and TRBJ1-2): SAVISQKPSRDICQRGTSLTIQCQVDSQVTMMFWYRQQPGQSLTLIATANQGSEATYESGFVIDKFPISRPNLTFSTLTVSNMSPEDSSIYLCSVRPGPDRGGGYTFGSGTRLTVV.

This clone occurred once. This chain uses TRBV5-6 with TRBJ1-2; D remains unclear. Germline assignment: CDR1 SGHDT and CDR2 YYEEEE. Trimming removed 1 base at V and 2 bases at J, with 3 bases between. This CDR3 has 12 residues. CDR3 bases: TGTGCCAGCAGCTTGAGCAACTATGGCTACACCTTC. Its protein product is CASSLSNYGYTF.